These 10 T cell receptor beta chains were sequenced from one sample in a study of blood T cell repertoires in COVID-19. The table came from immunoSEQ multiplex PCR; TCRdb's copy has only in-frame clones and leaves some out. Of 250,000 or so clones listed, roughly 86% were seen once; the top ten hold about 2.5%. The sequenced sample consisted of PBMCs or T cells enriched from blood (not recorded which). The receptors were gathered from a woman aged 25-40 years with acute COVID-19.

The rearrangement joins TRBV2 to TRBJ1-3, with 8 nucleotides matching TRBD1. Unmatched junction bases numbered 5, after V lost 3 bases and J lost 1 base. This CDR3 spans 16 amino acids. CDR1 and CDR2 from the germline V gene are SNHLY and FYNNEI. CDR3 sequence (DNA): TGTGCCAGCAGTGAGGGGACAGGCTTATCTGGAAACACCATATATTTT. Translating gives CASSEGTGLSGNTIYF.

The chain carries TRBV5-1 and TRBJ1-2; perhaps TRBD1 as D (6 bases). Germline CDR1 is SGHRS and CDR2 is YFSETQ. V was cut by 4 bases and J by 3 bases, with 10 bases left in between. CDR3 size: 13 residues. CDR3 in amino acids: CASSHDRHYGYTF. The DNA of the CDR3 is TGCGCCAGCAGCCATGACAGGCACTATGGCTACACCTTC.

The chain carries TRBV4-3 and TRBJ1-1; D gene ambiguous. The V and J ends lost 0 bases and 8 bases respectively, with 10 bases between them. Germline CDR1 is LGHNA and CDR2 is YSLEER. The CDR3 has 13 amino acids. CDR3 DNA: TGCGCCAGCAGCCAAGATCGACTCTTGGAAGCTTTCTTT. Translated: CASSQDRLLEAFF.

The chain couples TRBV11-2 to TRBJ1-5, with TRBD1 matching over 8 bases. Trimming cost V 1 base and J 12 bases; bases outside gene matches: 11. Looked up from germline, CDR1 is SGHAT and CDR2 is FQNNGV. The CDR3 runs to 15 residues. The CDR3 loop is CASSLGGTGGRGQHF. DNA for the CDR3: TGTGCCAGCAGCTTAGGGGGGACAGGTGGAAGGGGCCAGCATTTT.

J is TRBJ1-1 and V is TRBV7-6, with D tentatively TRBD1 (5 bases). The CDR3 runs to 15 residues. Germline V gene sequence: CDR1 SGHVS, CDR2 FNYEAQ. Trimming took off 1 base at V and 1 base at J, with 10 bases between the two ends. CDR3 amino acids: CASSLGLGGNTEAFF. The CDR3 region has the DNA TGTGCCAGCAGCTTAGGTCTGGGGGGGAACACTGAAGCTTTCTTT.

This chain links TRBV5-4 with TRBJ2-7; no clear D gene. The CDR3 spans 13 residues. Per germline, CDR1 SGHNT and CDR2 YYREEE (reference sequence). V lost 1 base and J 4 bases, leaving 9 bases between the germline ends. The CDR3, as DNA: TGTGCCAGCAGCTTGAACACCAAATACGAGCAGTACTTC. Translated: CASSLNTKYEQYF.

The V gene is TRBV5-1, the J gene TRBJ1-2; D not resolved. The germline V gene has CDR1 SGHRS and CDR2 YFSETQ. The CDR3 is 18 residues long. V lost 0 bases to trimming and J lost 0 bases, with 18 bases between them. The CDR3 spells CASSLGQLWAGTNYGYTF. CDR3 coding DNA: TGCGCCAGCAGCTTGGGGCAACTTTGGGCAGGCACTAACTATGGCTACACCTTC.

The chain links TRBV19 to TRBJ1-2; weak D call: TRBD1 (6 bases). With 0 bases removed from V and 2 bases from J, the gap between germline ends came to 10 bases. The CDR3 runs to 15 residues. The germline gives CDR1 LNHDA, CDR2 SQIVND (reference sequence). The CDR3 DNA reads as TGTGCCAGTAGTATAGATCGAGGACAGAACTATGGCTACACCTTC. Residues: CASSIDRGQNYGYTF.

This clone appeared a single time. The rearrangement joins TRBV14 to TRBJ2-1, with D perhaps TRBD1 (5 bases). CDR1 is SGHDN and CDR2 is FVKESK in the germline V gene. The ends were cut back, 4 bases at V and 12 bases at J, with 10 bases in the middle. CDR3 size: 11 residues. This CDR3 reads CASSPGHRQFF. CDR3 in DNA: TGTGCCAGCAGCCCTGGACACCGGCAGTTCTTC.

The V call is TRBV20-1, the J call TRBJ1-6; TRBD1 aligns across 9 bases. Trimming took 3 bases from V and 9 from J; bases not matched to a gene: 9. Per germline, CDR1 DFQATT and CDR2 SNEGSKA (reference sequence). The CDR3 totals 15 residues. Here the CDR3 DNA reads TGCAGTGCTAGTGCCGACAGGGGGAGGGGTTCACCCCTCCACTTT. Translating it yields CSASADRGRGSPLHF.